The TCR beta chain under discussion was sequenced for a study of cytomegalovirus exposure and HLA in healthy donors. Concerning this clone: What it binds is not known.

The donors were in the roughly 130-subject validation cohort, distinct from the roughly 600-subject first cohort. Sequenced by immunoSEQ multiplex PCR; TCRdb stores in-frame clones only, minus some. The sample holds fewer than 400,000 clones, roughly 85% seen once. CDR1 and CDR2 (germline): SGHRS, YFSETQ. The CDR3 covers 14 residues. V shed 3 bases and J shed 6 bases, with 13 bases lying between them. Broader study findings: Later, an analysis found that TCR clusters from the first cohort tended to co-occur in the 120 validation repertoires. Cytomegalovirus association was listed for approximately 160 TCR beta chains.

What was sequenced was PBMCs. This chain links TRBV5-1 with TRBJ2-1; D not certain. The TCR comes from a woman younger than 35 in good health and CMV-seronegative. The CDR3 bases are TGCGCCAGCAGCTCGATCAAAATACTCAATGAGCAGTTCTTC. Translated: CASSSIKILNEQFF.